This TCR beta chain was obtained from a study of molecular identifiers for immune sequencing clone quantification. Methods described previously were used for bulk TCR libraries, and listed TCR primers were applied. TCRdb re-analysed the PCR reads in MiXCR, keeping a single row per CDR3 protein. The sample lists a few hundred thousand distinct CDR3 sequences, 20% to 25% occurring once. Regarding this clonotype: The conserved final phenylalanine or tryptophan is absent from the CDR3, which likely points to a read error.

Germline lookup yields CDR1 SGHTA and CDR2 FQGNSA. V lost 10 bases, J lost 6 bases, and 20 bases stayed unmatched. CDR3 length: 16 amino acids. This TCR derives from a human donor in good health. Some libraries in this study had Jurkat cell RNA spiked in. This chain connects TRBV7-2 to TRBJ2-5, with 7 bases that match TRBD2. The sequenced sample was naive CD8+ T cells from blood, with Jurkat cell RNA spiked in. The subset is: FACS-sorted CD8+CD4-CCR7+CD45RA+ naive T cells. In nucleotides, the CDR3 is TGTGCCAACGTGGCGGGAGAGGACTTGATCGGGAAGACCCAGTACCTC. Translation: CANVAGEDLIGKTQYL.